One and the same sample provided the 16 T cell receptor beta chains below, sequenced in a study of cytomegalovirus exposure and HLA in healthy donors. The primer mix had 60 Vbeta and 13 Jbeta primers. The repertoire was sequenced with immunoSEQ multiplex PCR; TCRdb's copy has only in-frame clones and lacks some. Of approximately 70,000 clones in the sample, approximately 75% are singletons; the top ten hold roughly an eighth. The specimen was PBMCs. The receptors come from a woman aged 40 to 50 in good health and CMV-seropositive.

This clone was recorded once. This chain connects TRBV30 to TRBJ2-6; 8 nucleotides match TRBD2. In germline, CDR1 is GTSNPN, CDR2 SVGIG (reference sequence). Trimming took 0 bases from V and 0 from J; bases not matched to a gene: 1. CDR3 length: 16 residues. CDR3 sequence: CAWSVAGVSGANVLTF. CDR3 nucleotides: TGTGCCTGGAGTGTAGCGGGGGTCTCTGGGGCCAACGTCCTGACTTTC.

The chain employs TRBV7-3 and TRBJ2-7; D gene uncertain. The CDR3 is 12 residues long. Germline lookup yields CDR1 SGHTA and CDR2 FQGTGA. Trimming removed 5 bases at V and 2 bases at J, with 7 bases between. DNA of the CDR3: TGTGCCAGCAGCCCCGGTCCCTACGAGCAGTACTTC. As protein: CASSPGPYEQYF.

V and J are TRBV7-2 and TRBJ1-1, with 9 bases aligning to TRBD1. Trimming took 1 base from V and 0 from J; bases not matched to a gene: 3. Germline lookup yields CDR1 SGHTA and CDR2 FQGNSA. The CDR3 has 16 amino acids. This chain's CDR3 is CASSLEWTGVNTEAFF. CDR3 bases: TGTGCCAGCAGCTTAGAATGGACAGGGGTGAACACTGAAGCTTTCTTT.

This clone appeared a few times. The chain joins TRBV5-4 to TRBJ2-2, with 8 bases aligning to TRBD2. The CDR3 consists of 18 residues. J was trimmed by 1 base and V by 4 bases; bases with no gene match: 12. Germline V gives CDR1 SGHNT, CDR2 YYREEE (reference sequence). The CDR3 loop reads CASSPYRGGLMNTGELFF. CDR3 nucleotides: TGTGCCAGCAGCCCATACCGGGGGGGACTCATGAACACCGGGGAGCTGTTTTTT.

The chain is built from TRBV7-2 and TRBJ1-5; D possibly corresponds to TRBD1 (5 bases). CDR3 size: 13 residues. The germline CDR1 and CDR2 sequences are SGHTA and FQGNSA. Trimming took 3 bases from V and 7 from J, leaving 10 bases between them. The DNA for the CDR3 is TGTGCCAGCAGCTTGGTTCAGGGACAGCCCCAGCATTTT. It translates to CASSLVQGQPQHF.

V and J are TRBV10-3 and TRBJ2-5; 8 nucleotides align to TRBD1. The assigned J gene may be wrong: the sequence end matches TRBJ2-7 better. Germline values: CDR1 ENHRY, CDR2 SYGVKD. The CDR3 contains 16 residues. DNA for the CDR3: TGTGCCATCAGTGAACCTATGAGACAGGGGAATTACGAGCAGTACTTC. Amino acid sequence: CAISEPMRQGNYEQYF.

The chain carries TRBV5-6 and TRBJ2-3; tentative D call: TRBD1 (7 bases). CDR1 and CDR2 (germline): SGHDT, YYEEEE. CDR3 length: 16 amino acids. The V end was cut by 0 bases, the J end by 4 bases, with 15 bases between. Here the CDR3 reads CASSLVQGEVSDTQYF. The DNA of the CDR3 is TGTGCCAGCAGCTTGGTTCAGGGGGAGGTTTCAGATACGCAGTATTTT.

The chain uses TRBV2 and TRBJ1-3; D uncertain. The V and J ends lost 4 bases and 5 bases respectively, with 6 bases between them. The CDR3 contains 12 residues. CDR1 is SNHLY, CDR2 FYNNEI, per germline. The CDR3 sequence is CASSGLRNTIYF. DNA for the CDR3: TGTGCCAGCAGTGGTCTTAGAAACACCATATATTTT.

The sample holds one count of this clone. CDR3 sequence (DNA): TGTGCCACCAGCAGAGATCTTTCAGGGGGCGGGGGTGAAAAACTGTTTTTT. Translated: CATSRDLSGGGGEKLFF. The rearrangement uses TRBV15 and TRBJ1-4, with 8 bases aligning to TRBD1. Germline V CDR1 and CDR2: LNHNV, YYDKDF (reference sequence). CDR3 size: 17 residues. The J segment lost 7 bases and the V segment lost 0 bases, leaving 10 bases of the junction unmatched.

This clone was counted a few times. The gene calls are TRBV5-4 and TRBJ2-2; TRBD1 aligns across 7 bases. Trimming at V came to 2 bases and at J to 7 bases, leaving 8 bases not matched to a gene. The CDR3 is 15 residues long. The germline gives CDR1 SGHNT, CDR2 YYREEE (reference sequence). The CDR3: CASSLQRGPVGELFF. The CDR3 coding sequence is TGTGCCAGCAGCTTACAGAGGGGGCCCGTCGGGGAGCTGTTTTTT.

The chain recombines TRBV19 with TRBJ1-5; TRBD1 matches 7 bases. CDR1 and CDR2 from the germline V gene are LNHDA and SQIVND (reference sequence). CDR3 length equals 17 residues. V was clipped by 9 bases and J by 0 bases; unmatched bases: 14. CDR3 nucleotides: TGTGCCAGCAGAGGAGGACAGGACCATTATAGCAATCAGCCCCAGCATTTT. Translation: CASRGGQDHYSNQPQHF.

The V call is TRBV11-2, the J call TRBJ2-5, with 11 bases aligning to TRBD2. CDR1 and CDR2 (germline): SGHAT, FQNNGV. With V trimmed by 5 bases and J by 7 bases, 9 bases remained unmatched. The CDR3 is made up of 15 amino acids. DNA of the CDR3: TGTGCCAGCAGCCCGACTAGCGGGGTCCTCGGGACCCAGTACTTC. Translation: CASSPTSGVLGTQYF. Looking up the rest from reference TRBV11-2 and TRBJ2-5 gives the full variable domain: EAGVAQSPRYKIIEKRQSVAFWCNPISGHATLYWYQQILGQGPKLLIQFQNNGVVDDSQLPKDRFSAERLKGVDSTLKIQPAKLEDSAVYLCASSPTSGVLGTQYFGPGTRLLVL.

This chain uses TRBV19 with TRBJ1-5; D not certain. The CDR3 covers 13 residues. Per germline, CDR1 LNHDA and CDR2 SQIVND (reference sequence). The ends were cut back, 5 bases at V and 2 bases at J, with 7 bases in the middle. This CDR3 is CASSAAGNQPQHF. The CDR3, as DNA: TGTGCCAGTAGTGCGGCGGGCAATCAGCCCCAGCATTTT.

The chain carries TRBV10-2 and TRBJ1-2; D ambiguous. The V gene's germline CDR1 is WSHSY and CDR2 SAAADI. The CDR3 is made up of 12 amino acids. V dropped 8 bases and J dropped 4 bases, with 11 bases sitting between them. The CDR3 DNA follows: TGCGCCAGCTCCGAGAATAGCTATGGCTACACCTTC. It codes for CASSENSYGYTF.

This clone was seen a handful of times. The V call is TRBV19, the J call TRBJ2-7, with a weak D call TRBD1 (6 bases). Germline V lookup: CDR1 LNHDA, CDR2 SQIVND (reference sequence). The CDR3 length is 13 residues. The V end lost 4 bases, the J end lost 2 bases, and 9 bases lay between the germline ends. DNA for the CDR3: TGTGCCAGTAGTACGACAGGACCCTACGAGCAGTACTTC. This sequence encodes CASSTTGPYEQYF. Combining the CDR3 with reference TRBV19 and TRBJ2-7 gives the whole variable domain DGGITQSPKYLFRKEGQNVTLSCEQNLNHDAMYWYRQDPGQGLRLIYYSQIVNDFQKGDIAEGYSVSREKKESFPLTVTSAQKNPTAFYLCASSTTGPYEQYFGPGTRLTVT.

The genes are TRBV5-1 and TRBJ1-1; D gene ambiguous. Trimming removed 3 bases at V and 0 bases at J, with 9 bases between. Germline V gene lookup returns CDR1 SGHRS and CDR2 YFSETQ. The CDR3 covers 14 residues. CDR3 region: CASSWEGMNTEAFF. CDR3 DNA: TGCGCCAGCAGCTGGGAGGGCATGAACACTGAAGCTTTCTTT.